These T cell receptor beta chains were read from a single sample in a study of response to subunit inactivated influenza vaccine. TCRdb recomputed calls from the RT-PCR reads with MiXCR, one row per CDR3 protein. The sample contains about 650,000 distinct CDR3 sequences, less than 15% of which appear only once. The input for sequencing was PBMCs from blood, taken approximately 15 days before vaccination. All receptors derive from a man aged 50 to 60 who received an inactivated influenza vaccine. Both conserved end residues are trimmed from each CDR3.

TRBV12-3/TRBV12-4,TRBJ2-2,ASKRAGENGELF
TRBV15,TRBJ1-6,ATSREKKEGSPLH
TRBV29-1,TRBJ2-5,SVDRGNRETQY
TRBV12-3/TRBV12-4,TRBJ2-2,ASSLRDPSTGELF
TRBV4-3,TRBJ1-2,ASSPWTGNYGYT
TRBV20-1,TRBJ2-1,SARDPGRPYNEQF
TRBV4-3,TRBJ2-3,ASSQRPGPTDTQY
TRBV12-3/TRBV12-4,TRBJ1-3,ASSFEQLSSGNTIY
TRBV30,TRBJ1-2,AWSVLGKTGLLEDGYT
TRBV28,TRBJ2-5,ASSKTGQGGTQY
TRBV7-8,TRBJ2-5,ASSPWTSGAETQY
TRBV11-3,TRBJ1-1,ASSLNVRASEAF
TRBV20-1,TRBJ1-5,SARAGTAHQPQH
TRBV9,TRBJ2-5,ASSPLTEGGETQY
TRBV5-1,TRBJ2-3,ASSWESTDTQY
TRBV5-1,TRBJ1-1,ASSLVGQGLTEAF
TRBV6-2/TRBV6-3,TRBJ2-5,ASSYEGLGTQY
TRBV12-3/TRBV12-4,TRBJ2-3,ASSPGLAFTNTQY
TRBV5-4,TRBJ2-5,ASSLGLAGGLQTQY
TRBV5-1,TRBJ2-1,ASSLGSTEQF
TRBV19,TRBJ1-2,ASKAFGSGYGYT
TRBV3-1,TRBJ2-3,ASSQTGALSSTDTHY
TRBV3-1,TRBJ2-7,ASSQGRDSGDGYEQY
TRBV4-2,TRBJ1-2,ASSAPGQDNYGYT
TRBV4-3,TRBJ1-6,ASSPRHWKGGNSPLH
TRBV29-1,TRBJ2-4,SVGSTLAKNIQY
TRBV7-9,TRBJ2-1,ASSFSGGRASNEQF
TRBV7-2,TRBJ2-2,ASSIGQGAGAGELF
TRBV30,TRBJ2-7,AWSLDRISYEQY
TRBV12-3/TRBV12-4,TRBJ1-2,ASSPDTFRGYT
TRBV12-3/TRBV12-4,TRBJ1-2,AILSGGDNGYT
TRBV4-2,TRBJ1-1,ASSQDLQRNTEAF
TRBV29-1,TRBJ2-1,SVEDRGREQF
TRBV5-1,TRBJ2-1,ASSPGGVFNEQF
TRBV10-3,TRBJ2-2,AIRGLAETGELF
TRBV9,TRBJ2-7,ASSVGPDRAYEQY
TRBV6-2/TRBV6-3,TRBJ1-5,ASSYTIGQGNQPQH